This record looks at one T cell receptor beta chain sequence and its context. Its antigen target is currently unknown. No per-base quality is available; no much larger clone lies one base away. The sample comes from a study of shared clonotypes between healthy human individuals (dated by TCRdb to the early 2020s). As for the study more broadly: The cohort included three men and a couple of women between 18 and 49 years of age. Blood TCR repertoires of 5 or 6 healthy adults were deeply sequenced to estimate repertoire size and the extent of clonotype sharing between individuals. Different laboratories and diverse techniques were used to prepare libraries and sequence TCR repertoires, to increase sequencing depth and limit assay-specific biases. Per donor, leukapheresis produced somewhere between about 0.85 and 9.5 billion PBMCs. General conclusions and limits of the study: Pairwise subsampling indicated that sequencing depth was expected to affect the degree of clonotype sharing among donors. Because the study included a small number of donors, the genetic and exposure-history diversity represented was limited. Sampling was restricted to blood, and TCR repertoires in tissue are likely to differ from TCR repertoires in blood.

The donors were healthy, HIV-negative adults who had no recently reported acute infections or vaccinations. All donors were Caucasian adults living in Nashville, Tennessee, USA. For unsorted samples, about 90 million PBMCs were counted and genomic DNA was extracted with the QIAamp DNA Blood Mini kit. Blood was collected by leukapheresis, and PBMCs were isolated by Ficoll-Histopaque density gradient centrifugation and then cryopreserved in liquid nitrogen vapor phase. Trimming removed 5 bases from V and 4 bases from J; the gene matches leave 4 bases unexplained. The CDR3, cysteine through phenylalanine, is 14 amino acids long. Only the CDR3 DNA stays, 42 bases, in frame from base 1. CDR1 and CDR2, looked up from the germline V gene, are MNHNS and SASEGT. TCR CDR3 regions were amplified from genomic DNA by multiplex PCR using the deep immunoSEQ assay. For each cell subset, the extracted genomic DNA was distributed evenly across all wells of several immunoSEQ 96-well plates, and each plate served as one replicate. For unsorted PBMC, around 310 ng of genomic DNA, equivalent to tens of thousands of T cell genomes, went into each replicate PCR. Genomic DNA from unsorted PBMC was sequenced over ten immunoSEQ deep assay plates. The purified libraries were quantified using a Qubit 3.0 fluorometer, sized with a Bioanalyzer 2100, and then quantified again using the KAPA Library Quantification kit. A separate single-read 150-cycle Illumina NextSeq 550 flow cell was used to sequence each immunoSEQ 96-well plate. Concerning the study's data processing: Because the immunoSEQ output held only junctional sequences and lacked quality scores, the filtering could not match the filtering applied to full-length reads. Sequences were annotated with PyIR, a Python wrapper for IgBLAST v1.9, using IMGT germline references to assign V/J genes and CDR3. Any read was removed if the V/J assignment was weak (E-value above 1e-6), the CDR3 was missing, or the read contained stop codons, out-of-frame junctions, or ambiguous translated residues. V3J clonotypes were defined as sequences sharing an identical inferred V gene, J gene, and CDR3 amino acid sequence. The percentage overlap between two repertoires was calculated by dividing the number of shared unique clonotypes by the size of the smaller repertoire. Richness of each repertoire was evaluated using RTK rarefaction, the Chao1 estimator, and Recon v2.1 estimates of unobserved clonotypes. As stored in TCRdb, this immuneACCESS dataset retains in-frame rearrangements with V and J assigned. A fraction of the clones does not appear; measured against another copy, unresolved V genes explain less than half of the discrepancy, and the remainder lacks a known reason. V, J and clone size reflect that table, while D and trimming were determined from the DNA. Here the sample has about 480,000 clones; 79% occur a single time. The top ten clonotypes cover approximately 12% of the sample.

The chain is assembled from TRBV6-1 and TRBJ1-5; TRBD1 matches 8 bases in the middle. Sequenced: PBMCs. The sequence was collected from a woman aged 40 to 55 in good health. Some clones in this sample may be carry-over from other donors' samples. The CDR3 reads CASSIDRGNQPQHF. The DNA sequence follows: TGTGCCAGCAGTATCGACAGGGGAAATCAGCCCCAGCATTTT.